This record looks at one TCR beta chain sequence and its context. Sequencing of TCR beta covered CD8+ and CD4+ T cells obtained from blood. Trimming took off 1 base at V and 6 bases at J, with 9 bases between the two ends. The CDR3 contains 14 residues. Germline V CDR1 and CDR2: MGHDK, SYGVNS. The data originate from a study of CD8 T cells in Susac syndrome. An input of about 0.45 to 1 ug of RNA was subjected to reverse transcription using random hexamers. Amplification of TCR beta CDR3 spanned 54 Vbeta and 13 Jbeta via immunoSEQ multiplex PCR. TCRdb redid the calling of the immunoSEQ multiplex PCR reads with MiXCR, one entry per CDR3 protein. The sample lists hundreds of thousands of distinct CDR3 sequences; around 85% were seen once.

This sequence joins TRBV25-1 and TRBJ1-4, with D possibly TRBD1 on 5 matching bases. The origin of this receptor is a human donor with multiple sclerosis. The sequenced sample consisted of CD8+ T cells from PBMCs. CDR3 loop: CASSELGVDEKLFF. In DNA, the CDR3 is TGTGCCAGCAGTGAATTAGGGGTTGATGAAAAACTGTTTTTT.